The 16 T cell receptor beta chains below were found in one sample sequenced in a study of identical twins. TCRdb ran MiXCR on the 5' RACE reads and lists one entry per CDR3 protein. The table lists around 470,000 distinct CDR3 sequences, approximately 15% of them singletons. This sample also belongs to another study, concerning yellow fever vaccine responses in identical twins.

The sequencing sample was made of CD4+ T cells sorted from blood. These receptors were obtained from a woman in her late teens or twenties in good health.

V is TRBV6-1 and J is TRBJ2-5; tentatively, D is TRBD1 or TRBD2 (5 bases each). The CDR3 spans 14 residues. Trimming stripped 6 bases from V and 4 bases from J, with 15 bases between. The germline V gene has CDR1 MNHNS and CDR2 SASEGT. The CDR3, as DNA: TGTGCCAGCAGACACGAGAGGGGCCGAGAGACCCAGTACTTC. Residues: CASRHERGRETQYF.

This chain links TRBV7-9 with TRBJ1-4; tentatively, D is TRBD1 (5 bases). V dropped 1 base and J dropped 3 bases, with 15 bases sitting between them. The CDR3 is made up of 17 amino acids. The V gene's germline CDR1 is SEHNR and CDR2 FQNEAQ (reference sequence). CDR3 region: CASSLGESREANEKLFF. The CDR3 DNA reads TGTGCCAGCAGCTTAGGAGAATCCAGGGAGGCTAATGAAAAACTGTTTTTT.

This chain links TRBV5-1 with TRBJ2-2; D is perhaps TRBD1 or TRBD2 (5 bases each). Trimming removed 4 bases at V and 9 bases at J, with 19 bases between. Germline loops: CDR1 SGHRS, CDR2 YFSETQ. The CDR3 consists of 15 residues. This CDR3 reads CASSSHRDGARELFF. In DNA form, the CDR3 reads TGCGCCAGCAGCAGTCACCGGGACGGAGCTCGGGAGCTGTTTTTT.

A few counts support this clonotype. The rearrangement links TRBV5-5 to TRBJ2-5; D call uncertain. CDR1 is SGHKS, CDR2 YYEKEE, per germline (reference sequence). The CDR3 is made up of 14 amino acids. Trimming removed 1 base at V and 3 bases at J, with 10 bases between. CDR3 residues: CASSLFGTKETQYF. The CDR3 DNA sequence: TGTGCCAGCAGCTTGTTCGGAACTAAAGAGACCCAGTACTTC.

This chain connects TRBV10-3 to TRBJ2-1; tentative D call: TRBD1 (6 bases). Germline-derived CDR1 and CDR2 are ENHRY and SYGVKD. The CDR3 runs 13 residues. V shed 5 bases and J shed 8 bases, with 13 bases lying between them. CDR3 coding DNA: TGTGCCATCAGTACAGGGATGGGCGATGAGCAGTTCTTC. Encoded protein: CAISTGMGDEQFF.

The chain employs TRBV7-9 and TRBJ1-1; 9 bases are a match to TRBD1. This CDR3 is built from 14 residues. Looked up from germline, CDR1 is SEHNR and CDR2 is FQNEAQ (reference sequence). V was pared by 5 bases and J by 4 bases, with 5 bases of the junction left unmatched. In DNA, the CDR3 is TGTGCCAGCAGCCAACAACAGGGGGCCACTGAAGCTTTCTTT. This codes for CASSQQQGATEAFF.

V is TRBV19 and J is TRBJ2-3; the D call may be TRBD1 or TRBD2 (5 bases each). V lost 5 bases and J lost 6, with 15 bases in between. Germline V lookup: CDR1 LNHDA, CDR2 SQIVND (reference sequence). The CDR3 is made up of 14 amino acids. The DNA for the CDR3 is TGTGCCAGTAGTCGGCGGTTGGGGACGGATACGCAGTATTTT. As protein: CASSRRLGTDTQYF.

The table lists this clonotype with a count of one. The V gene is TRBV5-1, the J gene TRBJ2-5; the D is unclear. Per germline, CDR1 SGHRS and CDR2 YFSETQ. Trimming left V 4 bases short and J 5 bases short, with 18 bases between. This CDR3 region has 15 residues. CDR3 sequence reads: CASSAPDGLGETQYF. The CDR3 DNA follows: TGCGCCAGCAGCGCCCCGGACGGGCTAGGGGAGACCCAGTACTTC.

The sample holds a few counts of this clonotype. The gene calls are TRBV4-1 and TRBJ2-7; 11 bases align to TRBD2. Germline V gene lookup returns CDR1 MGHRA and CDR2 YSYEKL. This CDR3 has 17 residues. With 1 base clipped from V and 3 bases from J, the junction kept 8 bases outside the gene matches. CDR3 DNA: TGCGCCAGCAGCCAAGTCTCGACTAGCGGGATACTCTACGAGCAGTACTTC. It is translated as CASSQVSTSGILYEQYF.

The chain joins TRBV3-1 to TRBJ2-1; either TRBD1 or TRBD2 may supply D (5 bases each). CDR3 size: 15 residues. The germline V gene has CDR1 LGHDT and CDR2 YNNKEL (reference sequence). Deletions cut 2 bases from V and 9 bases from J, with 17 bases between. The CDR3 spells CASSQQGWGLGEQFF. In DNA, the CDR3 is TGTGCCAGCAGCCAACAGGGATGGGGGTTGGGTGAGCAGTTCTTC.

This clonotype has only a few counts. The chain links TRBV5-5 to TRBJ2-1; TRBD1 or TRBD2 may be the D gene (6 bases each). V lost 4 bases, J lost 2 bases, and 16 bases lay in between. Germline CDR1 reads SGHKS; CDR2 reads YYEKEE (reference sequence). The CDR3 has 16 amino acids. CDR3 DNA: TGTGCCAGCAGCGCTCCCCTCCGGGGGCCCTACAATGAGCAGTTCTTC. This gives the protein CASSAPLRGPYNEQFF.

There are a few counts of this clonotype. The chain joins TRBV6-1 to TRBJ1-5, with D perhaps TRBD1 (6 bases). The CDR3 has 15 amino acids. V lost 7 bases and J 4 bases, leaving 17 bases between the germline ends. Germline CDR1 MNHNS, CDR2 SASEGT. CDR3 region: CASKGGTGRNQPQHF. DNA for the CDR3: TGTGCCAGCAAGGGGGGAACAGGGCGGAATCAGCCCCAGCATTTT.

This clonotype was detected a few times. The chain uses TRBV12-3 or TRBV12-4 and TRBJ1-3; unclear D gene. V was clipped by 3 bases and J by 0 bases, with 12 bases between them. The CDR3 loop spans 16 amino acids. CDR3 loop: CASSLDGQSSGNTIYF. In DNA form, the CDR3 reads TGTGCCAGCAGTTTGGACGGTCAGAGCTCTGGAAACACCATATATTTT.

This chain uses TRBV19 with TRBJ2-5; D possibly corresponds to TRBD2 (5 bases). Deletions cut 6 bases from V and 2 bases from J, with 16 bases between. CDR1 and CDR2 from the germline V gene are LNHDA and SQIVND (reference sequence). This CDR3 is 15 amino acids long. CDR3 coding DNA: TGTGCCAGTAGACTGAAGGAGGTAAATCAAGAGACCCAGTACTTC. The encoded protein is CASRLKEVNQETQYF.

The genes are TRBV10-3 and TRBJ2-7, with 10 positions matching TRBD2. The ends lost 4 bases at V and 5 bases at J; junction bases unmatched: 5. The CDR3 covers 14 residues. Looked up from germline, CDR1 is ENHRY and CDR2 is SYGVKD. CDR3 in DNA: TGTGCCATCAGTGCTAGCGGGGGAGTAAACGAGCAGTACTTC. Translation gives CAISASGGVNEQYF.

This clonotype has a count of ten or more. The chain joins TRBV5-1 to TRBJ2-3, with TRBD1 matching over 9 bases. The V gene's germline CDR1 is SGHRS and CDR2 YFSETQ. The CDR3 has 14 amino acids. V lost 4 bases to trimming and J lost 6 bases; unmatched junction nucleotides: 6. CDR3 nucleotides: TGCGCCAGCAGCACCGGGACAGGGACGGATACGCAGTATTTT. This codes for CASSTGTGTDTQYF.